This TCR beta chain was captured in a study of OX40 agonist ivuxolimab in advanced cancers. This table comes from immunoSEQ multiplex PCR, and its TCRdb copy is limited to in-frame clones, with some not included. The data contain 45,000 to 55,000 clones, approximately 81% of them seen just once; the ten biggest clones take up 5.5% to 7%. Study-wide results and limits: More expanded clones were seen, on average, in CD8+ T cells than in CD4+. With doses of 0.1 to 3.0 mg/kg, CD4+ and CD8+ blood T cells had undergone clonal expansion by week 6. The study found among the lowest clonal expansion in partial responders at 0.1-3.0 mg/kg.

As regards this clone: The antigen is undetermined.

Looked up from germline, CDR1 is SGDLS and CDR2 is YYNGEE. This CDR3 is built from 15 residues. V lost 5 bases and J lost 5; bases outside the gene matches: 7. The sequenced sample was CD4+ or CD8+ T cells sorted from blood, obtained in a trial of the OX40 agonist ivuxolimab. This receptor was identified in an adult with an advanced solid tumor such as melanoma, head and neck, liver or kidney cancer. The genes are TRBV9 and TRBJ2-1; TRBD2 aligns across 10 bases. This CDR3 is CASSPTSGVNNEQFF. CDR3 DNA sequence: TGTGCCAGCAGTCCTACTAGCGGGGTTAACAATGAGCAGTTCTTC.